A single sample gave rise to the 31 T cell receptor beta chains below, sequenced in a study of OX40 agonist ivuxolimab in advanced cancers. The repertoire was sequenced with immunoSEQ multiplex PCR; TCRdb's copy has only in-frame clones and lacks some. Among 50,000 to 65,000 clones listed, around 89% were seen once. Sample: CD4+ or CD8+ T cells sorted from blood, taken in a trial of the OX40 agonist ivuxolimab. Receptors were obtained from an adult with an advanced solid tumor such as melanoma, head and neck, liver or kidney cancer.

This clone was counted once. V usage is TRBV30 and J usage is TRBJ1-4; 8 bases agree with TRBD1. This CDR3 comprises 13 residues. V gave up 1 base and J gave up 9 bases; unmatched junction bases: 4. Looked up from germline, CDR1 is GTSNPN and CDR2 is SVGIG (reference sequence). CDR3 DNA sequence: TGTGCCTGGAGTGGCGGACAGGGAAAAAAACTGTTTTTT. As protein: CAWSGGQGKKLFF. The complete variable domain, with remaining parts taken from reference TRBV30 and TRBJ1-4, reads SQTIHQWPATLVQPVGSPLSLECTVEGTSNPNLYWYRQAAGRGLQLLFYSVGIGQISSEVPQNLSASRPQDRQFILSSKKLLLSDSGFYLCAWSGGQGKKLFFGSGTQLSVL.

This chain joins TRBV11-2 and TRBJ1-3; tentative D call: TRBD1 (6 bases). Germline V gene data show CDR1 as SGHAT and CDR2 as FQNNGV. The CDR3 extends over 15 amino acids. V lost 5 bases, J lost 0 bases, and 11 bases lay in between. CDR3 protein: CASSVNRVSGNTIYF. The CDR3 nucleotides are TGTGCCAGCAGCGTGAACAGGGTCTCTGGAAACACCATATATTTT.

This clone is categorized as medium-sized. The rearrangement joins TRBV15 to TRBJ2-2; D may be TRBD2 (7 bases). Trimming cost V 5 bases and J 4 bases, with 20 bases left between them. The CDR3 has 17 residues. Germline V gene lookup returns CDR1 LNHNV and CDR2 YYDKDF (reference sequence). The CDR3 coding sequence is TGTGCCACCAGCCCCCAAGGGGGGGGGTTAGGCACCGGGGAGCTGTTTTTT. Its protein is CATSPQGGGLGTGELFF. The full variable domain, rest sourced from reference TRBV15 and TRBJ2-2, is DAMVIQNPRYQVTQFGKPVTLSCSQTLNHNVMYWYQQKSSQAPKLLFHYYDKDFNNEADTPDNFQSRRPNTSFCFLDIRSPGLGDTAMYLCATSPQGGGLGTGELFFGEGSRLTVL.

The CDR3 here is CASSDRQGDNEKLFF. The DNA for the CDR3 is TGTGCCAGCAGTGACCGACAGGGGGATAATGAAAAACTGTTTTTT. V usage is TRBV28 and J usage is TRBJ1-4; TRBD1 agrees at 9 bases. Germline V gives CDR1 MDHEN, CDR2 SYDVKM. The CDR3 length is 15 residues. V dropped 5 bases and J dropped 4; count of bases not matched to a gene: 5.

Turning to this clone: One end of the junction varies from germline; a read error may be responsible. The V and J genes are TRBV10-3 and TRBJ2-2, with D possibly called TRBD1 or TRBD2 (6 bases each). CDR3 length: 12 amino acids. The germline V gene encodes CDR1 ENHRY and CDR2 SYGVKD. The CDR3 bases are TGCTCAAGCGGAGGGGGGACCGGGGAGCTGTTTTTT. Amino acid sequence: CSSGGGTGELFF.

V is TRBV5-8 and J is TRBJ2-7; D is possibly TRBD2 (6 bases). The CDR3 loop spans 15 amino acids. The V end lost 6 bases, the J end lost 2 bases, and 18 bases lay between the germline ends. Germline V gives CDR1 SGHTS, CDR2 YDEGEE. In nucleotides, the CDR3 is TGTGCCAGCAAAAATACCGGGACGGGAGCCTACGAGCAGTACTTC. Protein sequence: CASKNTGTGAYEQYF.

This clone was seen a single time. The genes are TRBV5-1 and TRBJ2-5; D might be TRBD1 (7 bases). In germline, CDR1 is SGHRS, CDR2 YFSETQ. The length of the CDR3 is 14 residues. V lost 2 bases to trimming and J lost 3 bases, with 11 bases between them. CDR3 protein: CASSFRGAEETQYF. CDR3 DNA: TGCGCCAGCAGCTTCAGGGGGGCTGAAGAGACCCAGTACTTC.

V usage is TRBV7-6 and J usage is TRBJ1-2; no definite D call. V lost 5 bases and J lost 2, with 9 bases in between. The CDR3 spans 13 residues. In germline, CDR1 is SGHVS, CDR2 FNYEAQ. The chain's CDR3 is CASSPQENYGYTF. The CDR3 DNA follows: TGTGCCAGCAGCCCACAAGAAAACTATGGCTACACCTTC.

CDR3 nucleotide sequence: TGTGCCAGCAGCTTGGCAGGGGATCAGCCCCAGCATTTT. This gives the protein CASSLAGDQPQHF. This chain uses TRBV5-6 with TRBJ1-5; D perhaps matches TRBD1 (6 bases). This CDR3 is 13 amino acids long. Trimming took 0 bases from V and 5 from J, leaving 6 bases between them. The germline CDR1 and CDR2 sequences are SGHDT and YYEEEE.

This rearrangement joins TRBV19 to TRBJ2-6; D may be TRBD1 or TRBD2 (5 bases each). Germline V gives CDR1 LNHDA, CDR2 SQIVND (reference sequence). V was pared by 5 bases and J by 2 bases, with 10 bases between. This CDR3 comprises 15 residues. The chain's CDR3 is CASSPRGAGANVLTF. The CDR3 region has the DNA TGTGCCAGTAGTCCCCGAGGGGCTGGGGCCAACGTCCTGACTTTC.

V usage is TRBV28 and J usage is TRBJ2-3; 8 bases are a match to TRBD2. This CDR3 is built from 19 residues. V was pared by 5 bases and J by 5 bases, with 21 bases of the junction left unmatched. In germline, CDR1 is MDHEN, CDR2 SYDVKM. The CDR3 spells CASSHTLAEGEGTLDTQYF. Written as DNA, the CDR3 is TGTGCCAGCAGTCATACACTAGCGGAGGGGGAGGGCACACTAGATACGCAGTATTTT. Looking up the rest from reference TRBV28 and TRBJ2-3 gives the full variable domain: DVKVTQSSRYLVKRTGEKVFLECVQDMDHENMFWYRQDPGLGLRLIYFSYDVKMKEKGDIPEGYSVSREKKERFSLILESASTNQTSMYLCASSHTLAEGEGTLDTQYFGPGTRLTVL.

V is TRBV9 and J is TRBJ1-2; D is possibly TRBD1 (5 bases). Trimming stripped 4 bases from V and 7 bases from J, with 11 bases between. Germline assignment: CDR1 SGDLS and CDR2 YYNGEE. This CDR3 is 12 amino acids long. The CDR3 bases are TGTGCCAGCAGCCCTTGGGGGGGTGGCTACACCTTC. Protein product: CASSPWGGGYTF.

As to this clone: The junction departs from germline at one end; a sequencing error may be responsible. The chain combines TRBV20-1 with TRBJ2-3; D is ambiguous. The CDR3 runs to 11 residues. Germline V lookup: CDR1 DFQATT, CDR2 SNEGSKA (reference sequence). The CDR3 DNA reads as TGCAGTGTTAGACCCCAAGATACGCAGTATTTT. This sequence encodes CSVRPQDTQYF.

CDR3: CASRGLSSGNTIYF. In nucleotides, the CDR3 is TGTGCCAGCAGGGGACTGAGCTCTGGAAACACCATATATTTT. The V gene is TRBV6-5, the J gene TRBJ1-3; D is possibly TRBD1 (5 bases). CDR1 and CDR2 (germline): MNHEY, SVGAGI. This CDR3 has 14 amino acids. With 6 bases removed from V and 0 bases from J, the gap between germline ends came to 9 bases.

V gene TRBV11-2 combines with J gene TRBJ2-1; 9 bases align to TRBD2. CDR3 size: 17 residues. Germline CDR1 and CDR2: SGHAT and FQNNGV. V gave up 1 base and J gave up 1 base; unmatched junction bases: 5. As DNA, the CDR3 is TGTGCCAGCAGCTTAGGTGGCGGGAGGGAGTCCTACAATGAGCAGTTCTTC. This gives the protein CASSLGGGRESYNEQFF.

This sequence joins TRBV2 and TRBJ2-1; 11 bases are a match to TRBD2. The junction had 7 bases not matched to a gene; V was cut back by 7 bases and J by 5 bases. This CDR3 is built from 15 residues. CDR1 is SNHLY and CDR2 is FYNNEI in the germline V gene. For the CDR3, the DNA is TGTGCCAGCACTAATAGCGGGAGGGCCCACAATGAGCAGTTCTTC. This gives the protein CASTNSGRAHNEQFF.

The chain carries TRBV5-1 and TRBJ2-2; TRBD2 agrees at 11 bases. V trimming: 7 bases; J trimming: 5 bases; junction bases outside the gene matches: 7. The germline V gene has CDR1 SGHRS and CDR2 YFSETQ. This CDR3 has 15 amino acids. CDR3 protein: CASSTSGSSTGELFF. The CDR3 bases are TGCGCCAGCTCAACTAGCGGGAGTAGTACCGGGGAGCTGTTTTTT.

CDR3 coding DNA: TGCGCCAGCGCAGCGACGGAGGGAAACACCATATATTTT. Amino acids: CASAATEGNTIYF. The chain couples TRBV5-1 to TRBJ1-3; D unclear. CDR3 length: 13 amino acids. The V end was cut by 7 bases, the J end by 4 bases, with 12 bases between. Germline V gene data show CDR1 as SGHRS and CDR2 as YFSETQ.

Only a few counts were recorded for this clone. V and J are TRBV19 and TRBJ2-1; D is possibly TRBD2 (5 bases). V was clipped by 7 bases and J by 0 bases, with 10 bases between them. Germline CDR1 LNHDA, CDR2 SQIVND (reference sequence). The CDR3 spans 14 residues. This CDR3 reads CASKERSSYNEQFF. CDR3 sequence (DNA): TGTGCCAGTAAGGAGCGGAGCTCCTACAATGAGCAGTTCTTC.

The J gene is TRBJ2-7, the V gene TRBV15; D gene unclear. Trimming left V 1 base short and J 0 bases short, with 7 bases between. The CDR3 is made up of 14 amino acids. Germline CDR1 LNHNV, CDR2 YYDKDF (reference sequence). This chain's CDR3 is CATSRARLSYEQYF. The CDR3 nucleotides read TGTGCCACCAGCAGAGCCCGGCTCTCCTACGAGCAGTACTTC.

The genes are TRBV11-2 and TRBJ2-3; 9 positions agree with TRBD2. The CDR3 totals 14 residues. From germline, CDR1 is SGHAT and CDR2 FQNNGV. V shed 5 bases and J 5 bases; nucleotides not matched to a gene: 5. CDR3 region: CASSRRTSVDTQYF. CDR3 DNA: TGTGCCAGCAGCCGGAGGACTAGCGTAGATACGCAGTATTTT. Combining the CDR3 with reference TRBV11-2 and TRBJ2-3 gives the whole variable domain EAGVAQSPRYKIIEKRQSVAFWCNPISGHATLYWYQQILGQGPKLLIQFQNNGVVDDSQLPKDRFSAERLKGVDSTLKIQPAKLEDSAVYLCASSRRTSVDTQYFGPGTRLTVL.

V and J are TRBV27 and TRBJ2-2; 11 bases match TRBD2. With 4 bases clipped from V and 4 bases from J, the junction kept 11 bases outside the gene matches. Germline CDR1 MNHEY, CDR2 SMNVEV (reference sequence). The CDR3 extends over 18 amino acids. The CDR3 is CASSSRGRLAGGTGELFF. In DNA form, the CDR3 reads TGTGCCAGCAGTTCAAGGGGGCGCCTAGCGGGAGGCACCGGGGAGCTGTTTTTT.

The rearrangement joins TRBV11-2 to TRBJ2-3; D could derive from TRBD1 or TRBD2 (6 bases each). Trimming took 6 bases from V and 1 from J, leaving 14 bases between them. CDR1 is SGHAT and CDR2 is FQNNGV in the germline V gene. The CDR3 is made up of 15 amino acids. DNA for the CDR3: TGTGCCAGCAGTCTGATTAGGGGGGGCACAGATACGCAGTATTTT. It yields the protein CASSLIRGGTDTQYF.

The chain recombines TRBV10-3 with TRBJ1-5, with 9 bases that match TRBD1. CDR1 is ENHRY, CDR2 SYGVKD, per germline. V shed 5 bases, J shed 4 bases, and the junction held 6 bases outside the gene matches. The CDR3 is 15 amino acids. The CDR3 region has the DNA TGTGCCATCAGTTCAGGGACAGGGTCAAATCAGCCCCAGCATTTT. It yields the protein CAISSGTGSNQPQHF.

This chain connects TRBV16 to TRBJ2-7; D unresolved. The CDR3 loop spans 14 amino acids. Per germline, CDR1 KGHSY and CDR2 FQNENV. Trimming removed 0 bases from V and 2 bases from J, with 8 bases in between. The CDR3 bases are TGTGCCAGCAGCCAATCTAGACACCCCTACGAGCAGTACTTC. This codes for CASSQSRHPYEQYF.

V is TRBV27 and J is TRBJ1-6; D gene uncertain. This CDR3 is built from 16 residues. Germline V CDR1 and CDR2: MNHEY, SMNVEV (reference sequence). Trimming removed 4 bases from V and 0 bases from J, with 10 bases in between. CDR3 in DNA: TGTGCCAGCAGTTCCCTGGCGAGCTCCTATAATTCACCCCTCCACTTT. Encoded protein: CASSSLASSYNSPLHF.

The chain is built from TRBV6-1 and TRBJ2-1; 13 bases fit TRBD2. Germline loops: CDR1 MNHNS, CDR2 SASEGT. Losses at the gene ends were 4 bases for V and 5 bases for J; bases not matched to a gene: 11. This CDR3 has 18 residues. The CDR3 coding sequence is TGTGCCAGCAGTGCCACTAGCGGGAGGGCCGGGAAAGACAATGAGCAGTTCTTC. Protein: CASSATSGRAGKDNEQFF.

The V and J genes are TRBV4-1 and TRBJ2-7; D may match TRBD1 or TRBD2 (5 bases each). CDR3 length: 16 residues. From germline, CDR1 is MGHRA and CDR2 YSYEKL. Trimming took 1 base from V and 1 from J, leaving 14 bases between them. CDR3 amino acids: CASSQVGPEGSYEQYF. The CDR3 DNA follows: TGCGCCAGCAGCCAAGTGGGTCCAGAGGGGTCCTACGAGCAGTACTTC.

The rearrangement uses TRBV19 and TRBJ1-1; unclear D gene. Germline loops: CDR1 LNHDA, CDR2 SQIVND (reference sequence). This CDR3 is 16 amino acids long. Trimming left V 3 bases short and J 0 bases short, with 14 bases between. The CDR3 DNA sequence: TGTGCCAGTAGTATGCAACGCCTATTGGTGAACACTGAAGCTTTCTTT. This sequence encodes CASSMQRLLVNTEAFF.

The genes are TRBV19 and TRBJ2-3, with TRBD1 matching over 7 bases. This CDR3 region has 17 residues. CDR1 is LNHDA and CDR2 is SQIVND in the germline V gene (reference sequence). Losses at the gene ends were 5 bases for V and 2 bases for J; bases not matched to a gene: 13. The CDR3 coding sequence is TGTGCCAGTAGTTCAAGACGGACAGGAGCTTACACAGATACGCAGTATTTT. This gives the protein CASSSRRTGAYTDTQYF.

On this clone itself: One end of the junction does not line up with germline, which may come from a read error. CDR3 region: CASSPGLAGATDTQYF. As DNA, the CDR3 is TGTGCTAGCAGCCCGGGACTAGCGGGGGCCACAGATACGCAGTATTTT. The genes are TRBV7-7 and TRBJ2-3, with 14 bases lining up with TRBD2. This CDR3 spans 16 amino acids. Germline CDR1 and CDR2: SSHAT and FNYEAQ (reference sequence).